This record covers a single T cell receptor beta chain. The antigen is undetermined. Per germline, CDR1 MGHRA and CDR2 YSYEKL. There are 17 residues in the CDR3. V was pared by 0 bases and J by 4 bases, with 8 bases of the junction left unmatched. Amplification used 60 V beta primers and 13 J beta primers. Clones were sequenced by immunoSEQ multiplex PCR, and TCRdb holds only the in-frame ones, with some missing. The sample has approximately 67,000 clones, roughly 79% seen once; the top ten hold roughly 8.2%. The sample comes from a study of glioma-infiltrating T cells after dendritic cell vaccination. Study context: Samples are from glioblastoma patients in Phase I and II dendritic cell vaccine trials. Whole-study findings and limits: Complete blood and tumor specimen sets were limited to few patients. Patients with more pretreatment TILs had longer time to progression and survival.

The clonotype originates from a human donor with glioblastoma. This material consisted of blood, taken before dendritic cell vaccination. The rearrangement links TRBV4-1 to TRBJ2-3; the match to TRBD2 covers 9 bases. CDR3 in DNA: TGCGCCAGCAGCCAAGAGGGCAGCGGGGGGTCGGCAGATACGCAGTATTTT. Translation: CASSQEGSGGSADTQYF.